Each of the 18 T cell receptor beta chains below was sequenced from the same sample in a study of T cell responses to AZD1222 COVID-19 vaccine. The method was immunoSEQ multiplex PCR; TCRdb's version includes in-frame clones alone and lacks a portion of them. The data contain approximately 130,000 clones, approximately 83% of them seen just once; the ten biggest clones take up 9.4%. The starting material was peripheral blood, obtained on day 0 of AZD1222 vaccination. The receptors here all came from an adult in good health.

V gene TRBV12-5 combines with J gene TRBJ1-6; D is unclear. Germline values: CDR1 LGHNT, CDR2 FRNRAP. The CDR3 contains 13 residues. V was clipped by 1 base and J by 9 bases, with 7 bases between them. DNA of the CDR3: TGTGCTAGTGGTTTGGAATGGGGTTCACCCCTCCACTTT. This encodes CASGLEWGSPLHF.

The J gene is TRBJ1-1, the V gene TRBV19; TRBD1 might be the D (5 bases). The CDR3 covers 14 residues. The germline gives CDR1 LNHDA, CDR2 SQIVND (reference sequence). V was pared by 3 bases and J by 8 bases, with 16 bases between. CDR3: CASSIPTPGDEAFF. The CDR3 DNA follows: TGTGCCAGTAGTATCCCGACCCCGGGGGACGAAGCTTTCTTT.

This clone was picked up a small number of times. The chain uses TRBV6-4 and TRBJ2-1; 9 bases agree with TRBD2. V shed 3 bases and J 7 bases; nucleotides not matched to a gene: 4. CDR1 and CDR2 from the germline V gene are MRHNA and SNTAGT. There are 14 residues in the CDR3. The CDR3 reads CASSEKREVNEQFF. For the CDR3, the DNA is TGTGCCAGCAGTGAGAAGCGGGAGGTAAATGAGCAGTTCTTC.

The chain links TRBV28 to TRBJ1-3; D is perhaps TRBD1 (5 bases). The germline gives CDR1 MDHEN, CDR2 SYDVKM. The V and J ends lost 6 bases and 1 base respectively, with 13 bases between them. The CDR3 is 15 residues long. CDR3 sequence (DNA): TGTGCCAGCAGCACAACATCAGGGTCTGGAAACACCATATATTTT. Protein sequence: CASSTTSGSGNTIYF.

The CDR3 coding sequence is TGTGCCAGCAGCCCCTTGAGCGAGGGGGCTTTCTTT. Translating it yields CASSPLSEGAFF. The genes are TRBV12-3 or TRBV12-4 and TRBJ1-1; D perhaps matches TRBD1 (5 bases). The CDR3 extends over 12 amino acids. The germline V and J ends were trimmed by 6 bases and 11 bases, with 16 bases remaining between them.

The chain links TRBV7-6 to TRBJ1-1; D is unclear. The CDR3 has 14 residues. V shed 1 base and J shed 0 bases, with 6 bases lying between them. In germline, CDR1 is SGHVS, CDR2 FNYEAQ. The CDR3 protein is CASSLGYMNTEAFF. The CDR3 nucleotides are TGTGCCAGCAGCTTAGGTTACATGAACACTGAAGCTTTCTTT.

The chain joins TRBV4-2 to TRBJ2-5, with 8 nucleotides matching TRBD2. CDR1 is LGHNA, CDR2 YNFKEQ, per germline. Trimming took 4 bases from V and 5 from J; bases not matched to a gene: 6. This CDR3 is built from 14 residues. CDR3 residues: CASSPSGSGETQYF. The CDR3 nucleotides are TGTGCCAGCAGCCCGAGCGGGAGTGGGGAGACCCAGTACTTC.

V and J are TRBV10-3 and TRBJ2-7, with 8 bases matching TRBD2. Trimming at V came to 6 bases and at J to 4 bases, leaving 8 bases not matched to a gene. Germline V gene lookup returns CDR1 ENHRY and CDR2 SYGVKD. The CDR3 length is 14 residues. The DNA of the CDR3 is TGTGCCATCAGACGGGGGGGGCTTACTTACGAGCAGTACTTC. This translates into CAIRRGGLTYEQYF.

This chain uses TRBV18 with TRBJ2-3; no clear D gene. The CDR3 length is 12 residues. The V gene's germline CDR1 is KGHSH and CDR2 LQKENI. Trimming removed 5 bases at V and 5 bases at J, with 8 bases between. This chain's CDR3 is CASSNSRDTQYF. CDR3 nucleotide sequence: TGTGCCAGCTCAAATTCGAGAGATACGCAGTATTTT.

The gene calls are TRBV2 and TRBJ2-1; 7 nucleotides line up with TRBD2. This CDR3 contains 13 residues. Germline CDR1 SNHLY, CDR2 FYNNEI. Trimming removed 6 bases from V and 10 bases from J; junction bases left unmatched: 9. CDR3 in amino acids: CASSPWRGGEQFF. CDR3 sequence (DNA): TGTGCCAGCAGCCCTTGGCGGGGAGGGGAGCAGTTCTTC.

V and J are TRBV4-2 and TRBJ2-7; TRBD2 agrees at 7 bases. The CDR3 covers 16 residues. CDR1 LGHNA and CDR2 YNFKEQ come from the germline V gene. Unmatched junction bases numbered 9, after V lost 4 bases and J lost 0 bases. The CDR3 loop reads CASSPNQRGHSYEQYF. CDR3 nucleotide sequence: TGTGCCAGCAGCCCAAACCAGCGGGGCCACTCCTACGAGCAGTACTTC.

The chain uses TRBV7-2 and TRBJ2-1, with D possibly TRBD2 on 6 matching bases. The germline V gene encodes CDR1 SGHTA and CDR2 FQGNSA. The CDR3 is made up of 16 amino acids. The V end was cut by 4 bases, the J end by 0 bases, with 13 bases between. The CDR3 DNA follows: TGTGCCAGCAGCTCCACGGTCGGGGGCTCCTACAATGAGCAGTTCTTC. Translated: CASSSTVGGSYNEQFF.

The chain links TRBV28 to TRBJ1-5; 12 nucleotides line up with TRBD1. The CDR3 is made up of 16 amino acids. With V trimmed by 5 bases and J by 4 bases, 6 bases remained unmatched. Germline loops: CDR1 MDHEN, CDR2 SYDVKM. In DNA form, the CDR3 reads TGTGCCAGCAGTCCCGGGACAGGGGGCATGAATCAGCCCCAGCATTTT. It codes for CASSPGTGGMNQPQHF.

The chain joins TRBV18 to TRBJ2-7; 9 bases line up with TRBD1. From germline, CDR1 is KGHSH and CDR2 LQKENI. The V and J ends lost 4 bases and 2 bases, in that order; junction bases with no gene match: 3. The CDR3 runs 14 residues. CDR3 in amino acids: CASSLGDRAYEQYF. The CDR3 DNA sequence: TGTGCCAGCTCACTAGGGGACAGGGCCTACGAGCAGTACTTC.

The gene calls are TRBV6-5 and TRBJ2-5; 7 positions match TRBD1. Germline CDR1 MNHEY, CDR2 SVGAGI. The J segment lost 1 base and the V segment lost 4 bases, leaving 9 bases of the junction unmatched. CDR3 length equals 16 residues. The CDR3 loop is CASSFQFDRAQETQYF. CDR3 in DNA: TGTGCCAGCAGTTTCCAATTTGACAGGGCCCAAGAGACCCAGTACTTC.

Regarding this clone: In the same sample, other DNA sequences code for this CDR3. The rearrangement links TRBV3-1 (or the pseudogene TRBV3-2) to TRBJ1-1, with no clear D. With 0 bases removed from V and 2 bases from J, the gap between germline ends came to 7 bases. CDR1 and CDR2 from the germline V gene are LGHDT and YNNKEL (reference sequence). The CDR3 runs 14 residues. CDR3 sequence: CASSQDLGNTEAFF. DNA for the CDR3: TGTGCCAGCAGCCAAGATCTTGGCAACACTGAAGCTTTCTTT.

The chain uses TRBV12-3 or TRBV12-4 and TRBJ1-5; D unresolved. CDR3 length: 13 residues. Trimming stripped 3 bases from V and 5 bases from J, with 8 bases between. Here the CDR3 DNA reads TGTGCCAGCAGTTTCTCCCCGGATCAGCCCCAGCATTTT. It yields the protein CASSFSPDQPQHF.

V usage is TRBV5-1 and J usage is TRBJ2-3; TRBD2 is a possible D gene (5 bases). V was shortened by 5 bases and J by 4 bases, with 20 bases between the two germline ends. The CDR3 loop spans 16 amino acids. Germline CDR1 SGHRS, CDR2 YFSETQ. The CDR3 reads CASRASELGGPDTQYF. CDR3 coding DNA: TGCGCCAGCAGAGCAAGTGAACTAGGTGGCCCAGATACGCAGTATTTT.